One sample yielded the 13 T cell receptor beta chains listed below, sequenced in a study of cytomegalovirus exposure and HLA in healthy donors. Both 60 Vbeta primers and 13 Jbeta primers went into the PCR. This table comes from immunoSEQ multiplex PCR, and its TCRdb copy is limited to in-frame clones, with some not included. The sample holds 150,000 to 200,000 clones, roughly 77% seen once. Sequences were obtained from PBMCs. The origin of the receptors is a man between 18 and 29 years old in good health and CMV-seropositive.

This clone was recorded a few times. V is TRBV19 and J is TRBJ1-1; D gene unclear. The V gene lost 5 bases and the J gene lost 2 bases, with 12 bases spanning the gap. Germline CDR1 and CDR2: LNHDA and SQIVND (reference sequence). This CDR3 region has 14 residues. CDR3 sequence (DNA): TGTGCCAGTAGTGTTCCCCGGGGAAACACTGAAGCTTTCTTT. Amino acid sequence: CASSVPRGNTEAFF. Looking up the rest from reference TRBV19 and TRBJ1-1 gives the full variable domain: DGGITQSPKYLFRKEGQNVTLSCEQNLNHDAMYWYRQDPGQGLRLIYYSQIVNDFQKGDIAEGYSVSREKKESFPLTVTSAQKNPTAFYLCASSVPRGNTEAFFGQGTRLTVV.

The chain links TRBV29-1 to TRBJ1-3, with no clear D. Germline loops: CDR1 SQVTM, CDR2 ANQGSEA. This CDR3 has 14 amino acids. With 6 bases removed from V and 0 bases from J, the gap between germline ends came to 12 bases. The CDR3 protein is CSVRYGSSGNTIYF. The CDR3 nucleotides are TGCAGCGTCCGGTATGGGAGCTCTGGAAACACCATATATTTT.

The CDR3 DNA follows: TGTGCCAGCTCACCAATTTTTCGGAACGGGAGGGCCTACGAGCAGTACTTC. Protein: CASSPIFRNGRAYEQYF. This chain uses TRBV18 with TRBJ2-7; 8 bases are a match to TRBD2. The CDR3 consists of 17 residues. Germline V gives CDR1 KGHSH, CDR2 LQKENI. V gave up 2 bases and J gave up 2 bases; unmatched junction bases: 11.

The chain joins TRBV7-6 to TRBJ2-1; D is perhaps TRBD2 (5 bases). The CDR3 runs to 14 residues. In germline, CDR1 is SGHVS, CDR2 FNYEAQ. The V and J ends lost 5 bases and 6 bases respectively, with 14 bases between them. As DNA, the CDR3 is TGTGCCAGCAGCCTCACCGGGGTAGGCAATGAGCAGTTCTTC. It yields the protein CASSLTGVGNEQFF.

The chain joins TRBV11-2 to TRBJ1-1; D unresolved. V lost 6 bases to trimming and J lost 1 base, with 9 bases between them. Per the germline V gene, CDR1 is SGHAT and CDR2 is FQNNGV. The CDR3 length is 13 residues. Here the CDR3 DNA reads TGTGCCAGCAGGTCCACAGCGAACACTGAAGCTTTCTTT. Translation gives CASRSTANTEAFF.

The table lists this clone with a few counts. This rearrangement joins TRBV5-1 to TRBJ1-2; D remains ambiguous. This CDR3 is built from 12 residues. Trimming removed 5 bases at V and 5 bases at J, with 10 bases between. From germline, CDR1 is SGHRS and CDR2 YFSETQ. The CDR3 protein is CASREGRYGYTF. DNA of the CDR3: TGCGCCAGCAGGGAAGGGAGATATGGCTACACCTTC.

This chain uses TRBV2 with TRBJ1-5; no definite D call. The CDR3 is 13 amino acids. Trimming shortened V by 8 bases and J by 3 bases, and 11 bases separated the two germline ends. CDR1 is SNHLY and CDR2 is FYNNEI in the germline V gene. The CDR3 loop is CASLREANQPQHF. The DNA for the CDR3 is TGTGCCAGCCTAAGGGAGGCCAATCAGCCCCAGCATTTT.

The chain uses TRBV29-1 and TRBJ2-7; D might be TRBD2 (5 bases). V was shortened by 5 bases and J by 2 bases, with 19 bases between the two germline ends. This CDR3 is 15 amino acids long. Germline V gene sequence: CDR1 SQVTM, CDR2 ANQGSEA. The CDR3 DNA sequence: TGCAGCGTTATTGTGAGAGGGAGCTCCACCTACGAGCAGTACTTC. Amino acid sequence: CSVIVRGSSTYEQYF.

The chain carries TRBV7-2 and TRBJ2-3; D not resolved. Trimming pared 5 bases from V and 0 bases from J, leaving 9 bases between. The CDR3 length is 14 residues. The germline CDR1 and CDR2 sequences are SGHTA and FQGNSA. The CDR3: CASSPNWSTDTQYF. CDR3 nucleotide sequence: TGTGCCAGCAGCCCTAATTGGAGCACAGATACGCAGTATTTT.

The gene calls are TRBV6-1 and TRBJ2-1; 8 bases agree with TRBD1. Germline CDR1 is MNHNS and CDR2 is SASEGT. This CDR3 comprises 16 residues. Unmatched junction bases numbered 6, after V lost 2 bases and J lost 3 bases. This chain's CDR3 is CASSEQGQGNYNEQFF. In DNA form, the CDR3 reads TGTGCCAGCAGTGAACAAGGACAGGGAAACTACAATGAGCAGTTCTTC.

The chain uses TRBV27 and TRBJ2-5, with a tentative D call TRBD1 (6 bases). Germline values: CDR1 MNHEY, CDR2 SMNVEV (reference sequence). The CDR3 totals 14 residues. Deletions cut 5 bases from V and 3 bases from J, with 13 bases between. CDR3 amino acids: CASSPLRDKETQYF. DNA for the CDR3: TGTGCCAGCAGTCCGTTAAGGGACAAAGAGACCCAGTACTTC.

The chain employs TRBV10-3 and TRBJ2-1; maybe TRBD1 (6 bases). The CDR3 is 13 residues long. The V end lost 3 bases, the J end lost 8 bases, and 11 bases lay between the germline ends. In germline, CDR1 is ENHRY, CDR2 SYGVKD. The CDR3 is CAISEENRDEQFF. As DNA, the CDR3 is TGTGCCATCAGTGAAGAAAACAGGGATGAGCAGTTCTTC.

V gene TRBV7-9 combines with J gene TRBJ2-6, with D tentatively TRBD2 (5 bases). The V end was cut by 5 bases, the J end by 0 bases, with 8 bases between. The CDR3 covers 15 residues. Germline CDR1 reads SEHNR; CDR2 reads FQNEAQ (reference sequence). This chain's CDR3 is CASSTRSSGANVLTF. Here the CDR3 DNA reads TGTGCCAGCAGCACTAGAAGCTCTGGGGCCAACGTCCTGACTTTC.